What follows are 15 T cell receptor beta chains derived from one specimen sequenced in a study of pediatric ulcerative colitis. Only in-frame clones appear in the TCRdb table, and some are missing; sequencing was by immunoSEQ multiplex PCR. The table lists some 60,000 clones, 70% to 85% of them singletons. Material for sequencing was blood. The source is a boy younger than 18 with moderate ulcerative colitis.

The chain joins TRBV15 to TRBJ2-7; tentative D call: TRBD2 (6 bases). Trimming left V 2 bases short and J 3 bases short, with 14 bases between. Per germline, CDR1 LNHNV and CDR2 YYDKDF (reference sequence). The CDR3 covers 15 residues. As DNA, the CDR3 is TGTGCCACCAGCAGACCGGGGAGGATCCTCTACGAGCAGTACTTC. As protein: CATSRPGRILYEQYF. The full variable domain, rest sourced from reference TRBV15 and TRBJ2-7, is DAMVIQNPRYQVTQFGKPVTLSCSQTLNHNVMYWYQQKSSQAPKLLFHYYDKDFNNEADTPDNFQSRRPNTSFCFLDIRSPGLGDTAMYLCATSRPGRILYEQYFGPGTRLTVT.

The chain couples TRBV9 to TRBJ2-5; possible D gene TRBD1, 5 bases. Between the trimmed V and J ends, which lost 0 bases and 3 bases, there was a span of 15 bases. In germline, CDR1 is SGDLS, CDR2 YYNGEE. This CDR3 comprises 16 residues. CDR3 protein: CASSVGLLQTEETQYF. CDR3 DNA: TGTGCCAGCAGCGTAGGATTGCTACAGACAGAAGAGACCCAGTACTTC.

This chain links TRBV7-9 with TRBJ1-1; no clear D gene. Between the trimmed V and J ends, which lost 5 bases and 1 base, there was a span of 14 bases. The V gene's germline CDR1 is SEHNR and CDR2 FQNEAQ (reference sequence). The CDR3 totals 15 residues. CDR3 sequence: CASSPPTTENTEAFF. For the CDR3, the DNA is TGTGCCAGCAGCCCTCCCACAACAGAGAACACTGAAGCTTTCTTT. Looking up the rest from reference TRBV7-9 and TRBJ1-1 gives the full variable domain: DTGVSQNPRHKITKRGQNVTFRCDPISEHNRLYWYRQTLGQGPEFLTYFQNEAQLEKSRLLSDRFSAERPKGSFSTLEIQRTEQGDSAMYLCASSPPTTENTEAFFGQGTRLTVV.

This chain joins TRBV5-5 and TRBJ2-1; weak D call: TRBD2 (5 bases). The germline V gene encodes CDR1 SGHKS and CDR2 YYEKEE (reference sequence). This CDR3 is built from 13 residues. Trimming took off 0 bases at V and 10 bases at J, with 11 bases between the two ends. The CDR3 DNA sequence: TGTGCCAGCAGCTTGGGTGGGTGGGAGGAGCAGTTCTTC. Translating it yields CASSLGGWEEQFF.

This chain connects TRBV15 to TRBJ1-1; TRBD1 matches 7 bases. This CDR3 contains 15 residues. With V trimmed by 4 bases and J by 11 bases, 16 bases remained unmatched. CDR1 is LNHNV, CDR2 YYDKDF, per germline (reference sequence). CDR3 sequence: CATSTLARGFGKAFF. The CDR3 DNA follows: TGTGCCACCAGCACTCTTGCCAGGGGGTTTGGAAAGGCTTTCTTT.

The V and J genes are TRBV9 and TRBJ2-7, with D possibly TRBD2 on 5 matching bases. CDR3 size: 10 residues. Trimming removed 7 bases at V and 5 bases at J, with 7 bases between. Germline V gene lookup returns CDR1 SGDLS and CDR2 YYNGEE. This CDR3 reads CASSGDEQYF. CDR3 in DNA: TGTGCCAGCTCCGGGGACGAGCAGTACTTC.

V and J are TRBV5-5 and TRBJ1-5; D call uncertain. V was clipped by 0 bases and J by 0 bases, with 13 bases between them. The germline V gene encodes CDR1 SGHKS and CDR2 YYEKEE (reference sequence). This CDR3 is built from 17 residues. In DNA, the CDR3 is TGTGCCAGCAGCTTGGCCGATGAGTGGTATAGCAATCAGCCCCAGCATTTT. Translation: CASSLADEWYSNQPQHF.

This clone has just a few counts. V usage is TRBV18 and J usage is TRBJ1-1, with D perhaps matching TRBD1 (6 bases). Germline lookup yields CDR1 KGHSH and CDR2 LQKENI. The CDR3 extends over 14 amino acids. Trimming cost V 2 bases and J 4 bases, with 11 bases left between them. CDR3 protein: CASSPGGGGTEAFF. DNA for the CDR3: TGTGCCAGCTCACCAGGGGGCGGCGGCACTGAAGCTTTCTTT.

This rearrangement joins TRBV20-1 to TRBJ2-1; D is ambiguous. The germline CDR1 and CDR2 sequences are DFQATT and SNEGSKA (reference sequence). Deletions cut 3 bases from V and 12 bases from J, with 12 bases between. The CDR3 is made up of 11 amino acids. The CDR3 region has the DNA TGCAGTGCTAGTAAAGGGCCGATGCAGTTCTTC. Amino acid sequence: CSASKGPMQFF.

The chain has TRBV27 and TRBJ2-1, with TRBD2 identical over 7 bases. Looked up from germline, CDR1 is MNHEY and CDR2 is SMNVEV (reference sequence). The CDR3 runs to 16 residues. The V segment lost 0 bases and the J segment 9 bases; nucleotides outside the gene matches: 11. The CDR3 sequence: CASSLSAGLTLLEQFF. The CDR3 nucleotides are TGTGCCAGCAGTTTATCGGCGGGACTAACCCTTCTTGAGCAGTTCTTC.

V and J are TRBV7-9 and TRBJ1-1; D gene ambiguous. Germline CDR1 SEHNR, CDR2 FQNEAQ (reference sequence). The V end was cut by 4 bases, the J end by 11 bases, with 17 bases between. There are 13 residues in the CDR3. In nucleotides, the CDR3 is TGTGCCAGCAGCTCCGACGGAGGTGCCACGGCTTTCTTT. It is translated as CASSSDGGATAFF.

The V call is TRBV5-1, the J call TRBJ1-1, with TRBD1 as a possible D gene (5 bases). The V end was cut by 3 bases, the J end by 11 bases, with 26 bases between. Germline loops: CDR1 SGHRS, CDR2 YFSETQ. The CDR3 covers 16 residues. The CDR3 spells CASSSGVSRDFLTAFF. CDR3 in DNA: TGCGCCAGCAGCTCCGGGGTATCCAGGGACTTCTTGACGGCTTTCTTT.

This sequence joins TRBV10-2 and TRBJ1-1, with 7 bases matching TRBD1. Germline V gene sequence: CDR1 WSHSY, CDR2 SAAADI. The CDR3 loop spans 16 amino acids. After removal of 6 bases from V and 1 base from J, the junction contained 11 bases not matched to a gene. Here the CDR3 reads CASSQITGEPNTEAFF. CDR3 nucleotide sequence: TGCGCCAGCAGCCAAATAACAGGGGAACCGAACACTGAAGCTTTCTTT.

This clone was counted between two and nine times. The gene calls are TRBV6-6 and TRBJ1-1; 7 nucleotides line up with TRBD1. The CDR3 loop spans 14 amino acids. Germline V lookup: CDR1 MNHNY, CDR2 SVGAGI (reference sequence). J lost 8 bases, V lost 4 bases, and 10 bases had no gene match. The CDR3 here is CASSFDRVRAEAFF. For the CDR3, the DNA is TGTGCCAGCAGTTTCGACAGGGTTCGGGCAGAAGCTTTCTTT.

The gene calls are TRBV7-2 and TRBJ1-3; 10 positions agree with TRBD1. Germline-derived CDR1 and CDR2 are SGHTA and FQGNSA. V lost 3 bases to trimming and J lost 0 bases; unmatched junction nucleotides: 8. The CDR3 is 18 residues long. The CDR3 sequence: CASSFGTGALLSGNTIYF. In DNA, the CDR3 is TGTGCCAGCAGCTTCGGGACAGGGGCCCTTCTCTCTGGAAACACCATATATTTT.